This T cell receptor (beta chain) was obtained from a study of neoadjuvant anti-PD-1 for oral cavity cancer. Study context: Around day 43, patients without progression received a fourth nivolumab dose before surgery.

Broader study findings: PBMC Gini-index clonality exceeded responders' in non-responders post-nivolumab.

The V end lost 8 bases, the J end lost 9 bases, and 14 bases lay between the germline ends. CDR1 and CDR2 (germline): SNHLY, FYNNEI. This CDR3 is built from 12 residues. This clone was seen a handful of times. Its antigen remains unidentified. Six replicates per PBMC sample, mostly from 480 ng of genomic DNA. The method was immunoSEQ multiplex PCR; TCRdb's version includes in-frame clones alone and lacks a portion of them. The data contain more than 7,500 clones, 60% to 65% of them seen just once; the ten biggest clones take up 4.2%. Specified time point: after neoadjuvant nivolumab, at surgical resection. Patients had HPV-negative, locally advanced oral cavity squamous cell carcinoma.

This TCR derives from a person aged 40 to 85 with oral cavity squamous cell carcinoma. V gene TRBV2 combines with J gene TRBJ2-1; D might be TRBD2 (5 bases). The sample was PBMCs, taken after nivolumab (anti-PD-1) treatment. The DNA for the CDR3 is TGTGCCAGCTCGGGTCGGGCGGGTGAGCAGTTCTTC. This translates into CASSGRAGEQFF.